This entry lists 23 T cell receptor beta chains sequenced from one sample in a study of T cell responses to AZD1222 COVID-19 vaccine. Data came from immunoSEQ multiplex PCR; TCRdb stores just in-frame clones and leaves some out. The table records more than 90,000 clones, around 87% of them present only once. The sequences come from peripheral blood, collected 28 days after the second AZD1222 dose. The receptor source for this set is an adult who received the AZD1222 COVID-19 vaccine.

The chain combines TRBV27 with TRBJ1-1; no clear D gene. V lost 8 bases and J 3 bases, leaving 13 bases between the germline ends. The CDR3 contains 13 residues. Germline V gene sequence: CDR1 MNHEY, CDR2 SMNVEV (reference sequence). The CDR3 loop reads CASGPGRDTEAFF. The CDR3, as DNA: TGTGCCAGCGGGCCTGGGAGGGACACTGAAGCTTTCTTT.

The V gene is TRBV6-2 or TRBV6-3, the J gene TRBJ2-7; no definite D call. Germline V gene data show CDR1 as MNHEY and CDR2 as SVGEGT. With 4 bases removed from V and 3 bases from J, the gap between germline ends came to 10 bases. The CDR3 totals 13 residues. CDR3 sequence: CASSSFWVYEQYF. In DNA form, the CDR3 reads TGTGCCAGCAGTTCCTTTTGGGTCTACGAGCAGTACTTC.

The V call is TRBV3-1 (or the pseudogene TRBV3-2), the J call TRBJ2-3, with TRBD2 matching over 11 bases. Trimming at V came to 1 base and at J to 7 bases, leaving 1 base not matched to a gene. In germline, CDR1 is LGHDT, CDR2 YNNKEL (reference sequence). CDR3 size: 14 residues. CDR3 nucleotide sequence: TGTGCCAGCAGCCAAGGACTAGCGGGAAATACGCAGTATTTT. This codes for CASSQGLAGNTQYF.

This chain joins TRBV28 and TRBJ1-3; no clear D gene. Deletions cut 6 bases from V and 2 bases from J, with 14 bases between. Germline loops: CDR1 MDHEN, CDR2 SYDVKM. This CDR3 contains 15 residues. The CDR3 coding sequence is TGTGCCAGCAGCGAGATTTCCACCCCTGGAAACACCATATATTTT. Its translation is CASSEISTPGNTIYF.

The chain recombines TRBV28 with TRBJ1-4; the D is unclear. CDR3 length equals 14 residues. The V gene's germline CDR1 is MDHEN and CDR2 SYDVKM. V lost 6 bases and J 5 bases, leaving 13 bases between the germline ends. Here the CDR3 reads CASSRGGPNEKLFF. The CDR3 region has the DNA TGTGCCAGCAGCCGGGGAGGGCCCAATGAAAAACTGTTTTTT. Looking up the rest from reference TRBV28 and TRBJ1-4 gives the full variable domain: DVKVTQSSRYLVKRTGEKVFLECVQDMDHENMFWYRQDPGLGLRLIYFSYDVKMKEKGDIPEGYSVSREKKERFSLILESASTNQTSMYLCASSRGGPNEKLFFGSGTQLSVL.

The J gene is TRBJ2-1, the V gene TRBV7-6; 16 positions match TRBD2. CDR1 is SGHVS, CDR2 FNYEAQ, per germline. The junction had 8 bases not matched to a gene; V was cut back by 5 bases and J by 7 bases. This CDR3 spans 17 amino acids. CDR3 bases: TGTGCCAGCAGCCCTGGGACTAGCGGGAGGGCGGGGAATGAGCAGTTCTTC. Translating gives CASSPGTSGRAGNEQFF.

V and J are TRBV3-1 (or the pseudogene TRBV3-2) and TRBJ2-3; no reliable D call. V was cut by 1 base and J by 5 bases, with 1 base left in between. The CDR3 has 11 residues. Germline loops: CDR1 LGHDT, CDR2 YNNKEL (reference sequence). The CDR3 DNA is TGTGCCAGCAGCCAAGTAGATACGCAGTATTTT. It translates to CASSQVDTQYF.

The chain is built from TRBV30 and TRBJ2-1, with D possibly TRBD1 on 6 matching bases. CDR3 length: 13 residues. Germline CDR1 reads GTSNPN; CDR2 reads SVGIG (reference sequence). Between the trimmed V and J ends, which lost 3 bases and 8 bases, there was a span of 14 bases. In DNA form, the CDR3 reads TGTGCCTGGAGCGGGTTGGGGGCGCATGAGCAGTTCTTC. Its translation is CAWSGLGAHEQFF.

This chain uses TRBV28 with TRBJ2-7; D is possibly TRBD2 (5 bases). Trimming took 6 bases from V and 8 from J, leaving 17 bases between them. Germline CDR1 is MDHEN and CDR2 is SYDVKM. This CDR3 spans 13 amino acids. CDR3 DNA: TGTGCCAGCAGCCCGAGGGATGGCGGGCAGCAGTACTTC. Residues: CASSPRDGGQQYF.

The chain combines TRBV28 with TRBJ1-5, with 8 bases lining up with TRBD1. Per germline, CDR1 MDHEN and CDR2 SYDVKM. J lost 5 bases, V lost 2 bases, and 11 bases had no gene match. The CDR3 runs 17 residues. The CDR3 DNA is TGTGCCAGCAGTTTAAATGCAGGCAGGGGGCTGGATCAGCCCCAGCATTTT. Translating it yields CASSLNAGRGLDQPQHF.

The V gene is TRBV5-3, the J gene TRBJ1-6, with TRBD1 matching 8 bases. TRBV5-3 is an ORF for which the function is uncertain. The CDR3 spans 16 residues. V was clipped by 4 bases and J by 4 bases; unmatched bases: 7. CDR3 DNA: TGTGCCAGAAGCCCAAGGACAGGGAGTTATAATTCACCCCTCCACTTT. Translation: CARSPRTGSYNSPLHF.

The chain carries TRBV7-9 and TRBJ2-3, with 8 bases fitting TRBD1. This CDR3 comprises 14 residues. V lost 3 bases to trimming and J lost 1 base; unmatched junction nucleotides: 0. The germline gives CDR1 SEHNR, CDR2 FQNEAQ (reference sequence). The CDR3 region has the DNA TGTGCCAGCAGCTTGGGACAGGGCACAGATACGCAGTATTTT. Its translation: CASSLGQGTDTQYF.

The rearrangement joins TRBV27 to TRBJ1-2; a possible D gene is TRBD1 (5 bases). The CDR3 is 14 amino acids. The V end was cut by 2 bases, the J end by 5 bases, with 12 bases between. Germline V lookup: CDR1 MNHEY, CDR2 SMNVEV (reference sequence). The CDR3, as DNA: TGTGCCAGCAGTTTAGCAGGGAGTAGGTATGGCTACACCTTC. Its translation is CASSLAGSRYGYTF.

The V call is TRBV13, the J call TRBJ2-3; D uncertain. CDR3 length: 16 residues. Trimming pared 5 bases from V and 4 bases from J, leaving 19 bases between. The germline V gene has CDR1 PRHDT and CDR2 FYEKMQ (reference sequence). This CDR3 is CASSPERGVNPDTQYF. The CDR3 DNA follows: TGTGCCAGCAGCCCTGAGCGTGGGGTAAACCCAGATACGCAGTATTTT. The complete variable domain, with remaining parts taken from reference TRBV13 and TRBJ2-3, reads AAGVIQSPRHLIKEKRETATLKCYPIPRHDTVYWYQQGPGQDPQFLISFYEKMQSDKGSIPDRFSAQQFSDYHSELNMSSLELGDSALYFCASSPERGVNPDTQYFGPGTRLTVL.

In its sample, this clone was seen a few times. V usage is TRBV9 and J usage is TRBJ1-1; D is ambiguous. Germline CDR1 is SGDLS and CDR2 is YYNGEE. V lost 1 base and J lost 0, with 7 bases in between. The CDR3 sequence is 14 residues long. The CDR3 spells CASSVRPVNTEAFF. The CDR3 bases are TGTGCCAGCAGCGTAAGGCCGGTGAACACTGAAGCTTTCTTT.

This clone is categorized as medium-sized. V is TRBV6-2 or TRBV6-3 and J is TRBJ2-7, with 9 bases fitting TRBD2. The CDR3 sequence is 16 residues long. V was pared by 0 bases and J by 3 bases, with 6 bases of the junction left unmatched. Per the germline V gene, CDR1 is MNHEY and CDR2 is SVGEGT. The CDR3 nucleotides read TGTGCCAGCAGTTACTCTATGGCTAGCGGGAACTACGAGCAGTACTTC. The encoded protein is CASSYSMASGNYEQYF.

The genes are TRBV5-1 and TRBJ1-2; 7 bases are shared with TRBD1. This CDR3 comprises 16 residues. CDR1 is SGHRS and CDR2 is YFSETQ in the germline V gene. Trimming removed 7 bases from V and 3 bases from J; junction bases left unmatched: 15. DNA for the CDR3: TGCGCCAGCCAGAGGGGGCAGACAGGGCACGACTATGGCTACACCTTC. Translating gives CASQRGQTGHDYGYTF.

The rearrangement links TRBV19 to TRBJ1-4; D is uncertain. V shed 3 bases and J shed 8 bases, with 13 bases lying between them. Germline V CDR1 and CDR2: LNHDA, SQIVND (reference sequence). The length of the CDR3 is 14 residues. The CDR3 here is CASSIRRKEEKLFF. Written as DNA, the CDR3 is TGTGCCAGTAGTATCCGGCGGAAGGAGGAAAAACTGTTTTTT.

The CDR3 region is CASSLQTGSSGNTIYF. CDR3 nucleotide sequence: TGTGCCAGCTCACTACAGACAGGGTCCTCTGGAAACACCATATATTTT. The chain links TRBV18 to TRBJ1-3; 7 bases align to TRBD1. This CDR3 spans 16 amino acids. Germline V lookup: CDR1 KGHSH, CDR2 LQKENI. V shed 4 bases and J 0 bases; nucleotides not matched to a gene: 6.

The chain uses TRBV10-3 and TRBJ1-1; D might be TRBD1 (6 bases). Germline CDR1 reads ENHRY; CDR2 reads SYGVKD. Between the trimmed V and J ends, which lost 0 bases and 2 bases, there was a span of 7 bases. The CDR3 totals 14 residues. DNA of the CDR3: TGTGCCATCAGTGAGTCGACAGGAAACACTGAAGCTTTCTTT. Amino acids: CAISESTGNTEAFF.

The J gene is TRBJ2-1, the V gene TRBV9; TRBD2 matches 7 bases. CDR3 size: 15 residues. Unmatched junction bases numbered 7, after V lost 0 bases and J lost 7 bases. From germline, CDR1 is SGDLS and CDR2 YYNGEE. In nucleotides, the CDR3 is TGTGCCAGCAGCGTAGGGAGACTAGCAACAAATGAGCAGTTCTTC. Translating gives CASSVGRLATNEQFF.

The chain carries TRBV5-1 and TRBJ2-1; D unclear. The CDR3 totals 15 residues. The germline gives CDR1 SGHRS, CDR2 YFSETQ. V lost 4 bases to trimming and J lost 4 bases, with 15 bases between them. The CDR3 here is CASSGAGPPYNEQFF. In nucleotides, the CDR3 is TGCGCCAGCAGCGGAGCCGGACCCCCTTACAATGAGCAGTTCTTC. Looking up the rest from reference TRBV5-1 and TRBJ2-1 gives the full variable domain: KAGVTQTPRYLIKTRGQQVTLSCSPISGHRSVSWYQQTPGQGLQFLFEYFSETQRNKGNFPGRFSGRQFSNSRSEMNVSTLELGDSALYLCASSGAGPPYNEQFFGPGTRLTVL.

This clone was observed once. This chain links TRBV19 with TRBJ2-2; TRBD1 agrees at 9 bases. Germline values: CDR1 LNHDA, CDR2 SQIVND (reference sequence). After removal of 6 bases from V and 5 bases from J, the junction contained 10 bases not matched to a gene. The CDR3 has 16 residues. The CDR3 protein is CASRPTGGVLTGELFF. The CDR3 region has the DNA TGTGCCAGTAGACCAACAGGGGGCGTCTTGACCGGGGAGCTGTTTTTT. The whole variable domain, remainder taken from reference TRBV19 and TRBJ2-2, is DGGITQSPKYLFRKEGQNVTLSCEQNLNHDAMYWYRQDPGQGLRLIYYSQIVNDFQKGDIAEGYSVSREKKESFPLTVTSAQKNPTAFYLCASRPTGGVLTGELFFGEGSRLTVL.